A single sample is the source of the 12 T cell receptor beta chains below, sequenced in a study of post-analysis software for immune sequencing data. Broader study findings: Controls had lower frequencies than patients of about five TRBV segments, which included TRBV5-6, TRBV5-1 and TRBV20-1.

What these receptors recognize is not known. Unique molecular identifiers had been added to the TCR beta cDNA libraries. In TCRdb, the PCR reads were re-called with MiXCR into one record per CDR3 protein. The sample lists some 690,000 distinct CDR3 sequences, approximately 60% seen once, with roughly 10% in the top ten. The specimen sequenced was blood. The source is a girl aged 2 to 10 with multiple sclerosis.

This clonotype has just one count. The chain joins TRBV20-1 to TRBJ2-5; tentatively, D is TRBD1 (6 bases). The better agreement between TRBJ2-7 and the DNA end casts doubt on the J call. Germline CDR1 and CDR2: DFQATT and SNEGSKA (reference sequence). This CDR3 region has 12 residues. The DNA of the CDR3 is TGCAGTGCTCCCGGGACATCATACGAGCAGTACTTC. It encodes CSAPGTSYEQYF.

The sample holds a few counts of this clonotype. The chain uses TRBV6-6 and TRBJ2-1; no reliable D call. Germline V CDR1 and CDR2: MNHNY, SVGAGI (reference sequence). The CDR3 loop spans 15 amino acids. V lost 5 bases and J lost 0, with 11 bases in between. As DNA, the CDR3 is TGTGCCAGCAGTCCGGCTCCGAGCTCCTACAATGAGCAGTTCTTC. It encodes CASSPAPSSYNEQFF.

V and J are TRBV5-1 and TRBJ2-1; TRBD1 is a possible D gene (5 bases). V was cut by 4 bases and J by 2 bases, with 16 bases left in between. CDR3 size: 16 residues. The germline V gene encodes CDR1 SGHRS and CDR2 YFSETQ. Written as DNA, the CDR3 is TGCGCCAGCAGCGCTTCCGGCAGGGCCCCCTACAATGAGCAGTTCTTC. This sequence encodes CASSASGRAPYNEQFF.

The gene calls are TRBV4-2 and TRBJ2-1, with D perhaps given as TRBD1 or TRBD2 (6 bases each). V was shortened by 2 bases and J by 6 bases, with 20 bases between the two germline ends. Per the germline V gene, CDR1 is LGHNA and CDR2 is YNFKEQ. This CDR3 contains 17 residues. This CDR3 is CASSQRSGTLASNEQFF. The CDR3 DNA follows: TGTGCCAGCAGCCAACGGTCAGGGACACTAGCCAGCAATGAGCAGTTCTTC.

This clonotype occurred a few times. This rearrangement joins TRBV6-2 or TRBV6-3 to TRBJ2-1, with 15 bases matching TRBD2. Germline CDR1 reads MNHEY; CDR2 reads SVGEGT. Unmatched junction bases numbered 6, after V lost 7 bases and J lost 8 bases. The CDR3 sequence is 15 residues long. CDR3 residues: CASTGLAGGPYEQFF. CDR3 in DNA: TGTGCCAGCACCGGACTAGCGGGGGGGCCATATGAGCAGTTCTTC.

The CDR3: CASSLDLAPNNEQYF. In DNA form, the CDR3 reads TGTGCCAGCAGCTTAGATCTAGCGCCAAACAATGAGCAGTACTTC. The genes are TRBV11-2 and TRBJ2-5, with D possibly matching TRBD2 (6 bases). This CDR3 region has 15 residues. Trimming pared 0 bases from V and 11 bases from J, leaving 19 bases between. Per the germline V gene, CDR1 is SGHAT and CDR2 is FQNNGV.

The rearrangement uses TRBV20-1 and TRBJ2-3; 10 positions agree with TRBD1. CDR1 and CDR2 from the germline V gene are DFQATT and SNEGSKA (reference sequence). The V segment lost 3 bases and the J segment 5 bases; nucleotides outside the gene matches: 8. The CDR3 length is 15 residues. The CDR3 region has the DNA TGCAGTGCTAGGAGACAGGGGGCTTTCGAAGATACGCAGTATTTT. It is translated as CSARRQGAFEDTQYF.

About this clonotype: Its ends do not fully match the called genes, so a read error is possible. The chain links TRBV7-7 to TRBJ2-3, with 9 bases identical to TRBD1. CDR1 and CDR2 (germline): SSHAT, FNYEAQ (reference sequence). The CDR3 is made up of 15 amino acids. The CDR3 sequence: CASSVGTGSTDTQYF. CDR3 in DNA: TGTGCTAGCAGCGTTGGGACAGGGAGCACAGATACGCAGTATTTT.

V usage is TRBV6-6 and J usage is TRBJ2-1, with D hard to call. The V gene lost 6 bases and the J gene lost 4 bases, with 10 bases spanning the gap. Germline loops: CDR1 MNHNY, CDR2 SVGAGI (reference sequence). The CDR3 runs 13 residues. For the CDR3, the DNA is TGTGCCAGCAGCCACCCCACGTACAATGAGCAGTTCTTC. Its protein product is CASSHPTYNEQFF.

This clonotype was counted between two and nine times. This sequence joins TRBV3-1 and TRBJ2-1; 7 bases map to TRBD2. The CDR3 consists of 12 residues. The germline V gene has CDR1 LGHDT and CDR2 YNNKEL (reference sequence). Trimming at V came to 3 bases and at J to 10 bases, leaving 3 bases not matched to a gene. CDR3 bases: TGTGCCAGCAGCCAGCTTAGCGGGGAGCAGTTCTTC. Translation: CASSQLSGEQFF.

The chain joins TRBV7-8 to TRBJ2-4; 8 bases line up with TRBD2. The last part of the DNA fits TRBJ2-7 better; the J call may be wrong. CDR1 and CDR2 from the germline V gene are SGHVS and FQNEAQ. The CDR3 extends over 16 amino acids. The DNA for the CDR3 is TGTGCCAGCAGCTTCGGGTGGAGCGGGAGTGGGGGCGAGCAGTACTTC. Its translation: CASSFGWSGSGGEQYF.

The CDR3 sequence is CASSSAGTGRNEQFF. In DNA form, the CDR3 reads TGCGCCAGCAGCTCGGCCGGGACAGGTCGCAATGAGCAGTTCTTC. The chain couples TRBV5-1 to TRBJ2-1; 8 bases map to TRBD1. V dropped 3 bases and J dropped 6; count of bases not matched to a gene: 8. The germline gives CDR1 SGHRS, CDR2 YFSETQ. This CDR3 has 15 amino acids.